This T cell receptor beta chain derives from a study of read filtering for tumor transcriptome and immune sequencing. At the level of the study: Among patients, some 17 were male and approximately 15 female, aged roughly 45 to 85 (mean roughly 63).

The sample holds many counts of this clonotype. Its target is not known. This library used approximately 390 ng RNA and molecular barcoded adaptors spanning alpha/delta and beta/gamma chains. TCRdb ran MiXCR on the reads and lists one entry per CDR3 protein. The table lists about 23,000 distinct CDR3 sequences, roughly 15% of them singletons. The CDR3 totals 13 residues. Trimming took off 2 bases at V and 4 bases at J, with 6 bases between the two ends. Study-level results: About four fifths of IR-seq clonotypes had one read, totaling roughly 3.5% of reads; RNA-seq: around 70% and 40%.

The V and J genes are TRBV23-1 and TRBJ1-5; D not resolved. TRBV23-1 is an ORF, and what it does is uncertain. What was sequenced was a population of CD138-negative cells sorted from bone marrow. The origin of this receptor is a donor at least 40 years old with multiple myeloma. The CDR3 DNA follows: TGCGCCAGCAGTCAAAGCGGAAATCAGCCCCAGCATTTT. This encodes CASSQSGNQPQHF.